Each of the 10 T cell receptor beta chains below was sequenced from the same sample in a study of OX40 agonist ivuxolimab in advanced cancers. Data came from immunoSEQ multiplex PCR; TCRdb stores just in-frame clones and leaves some out. The profile covers about 27,000 clones, with approximately 79% appearing a single time and about 29% taken by the ten largest. The sample in question was CD4+ or CD8+ T cells sorted from blood, obtained in a trial of the OX40 agonist ivuxolimab. These receptors were obtained from an adult with an advanced solid tumor such as melanoma, head and neck, liver or kidney cancer.

J is TRBJ2-1 and V is TRBV6-5; D is undetermined. Trimming left V 6 bases short and J 8 bases short, with 14 bases between. Germline-derived CDR1 and CDR2 are MNHEY and SVGAGI. The CDR3 sequence is 13 residues long. As DNA, the CDR3 is TGTGCCAGCAGCCCACACCCAGACTATGAGCAGTTCTTC. Its translation: CASSPHPDYEQFF.

This chain joins TRBV6-6 and TRBJ1-1; TRBD1 is a possible D gene (5 bases). The CDR3 is 11 residues long. The germline V gene has CDR1 MNHNY and CDR2 SVGAGI (reference sequence). V was trimmed by 10 bases and J by 7 bases, leaving 13 bases between them. The CDR3 DNA is TGTGCCATCGCTGGGGGGTTTGAAGCTTTCTTT. Its protein is CAIAGGFEAFF.

This clone is labeled medium-sized (0.01 to 0.1%). V is TRBV27 and J is TRBJ2-7, with D possibly being TRBD1 (5 bases). The CDR3 totals 13 residues. In germline, CDR1 is MNHEY, CDR2 SMNVEV (reference sequence). Trimming removed 3 bases at V and 13 bases at J, with 19 bases between. CDR3 bases: TGTGCCAGCAGTTTCGGGCCTCCCTTGGGGCTATACTTC. This gives the protein CASSFGPPLGLYF.

This chain links TRBV15 with TRBJ2-3, with unresolved D. The CDR3 loop spans 14 amino acids. Germline V gene sequence: CDR1 LNHNV, CDR2 YYDKDF (reference sequence). The ends were cut back, 0 bases at V and 0 bases at J, with 4 bases in the middle. The CDR3 DNA sequence: TGTGCCACCAGCAGAGAAACGAGCACAGATACGCAGTATTTT. Translated, it gives CATSRETSTDTQYF.

This clone was detected only a few times. The V call is TRBV9, the J call TRBJ1-2; 10 bases agree with TRBD1. Trimming removed 4 bases from V and 1 base from J; junction bases left unmatched: 10. The CDR3 runs to 17 residues. The germline V gene encodes CDR1 SGDLS and CDR2 YYNGEE. The DNA for the CDR3 is TGTGCCAGCAGCCCCGAAGGGACAGGGGATGTTAACTATGGCTACACCTTC. Translated, it gives CASSPEGTGDVNYGYTF. Together with reference TRBV9 and TRBJ1-2, the CDR3 gives the full variable domain: DSGVTQTPKHLITATGQRVTLRCSPRSGDLSVYWYQQSLDQGLQFLIQYYNGEERAKGNILERFSAQQFPDLHSELNLSSLELGDSALYFCASSPEGTGDVNYGYTFGSGTRLTVV.

The rearrangement joins TRBV7-6 to TRBJ2-3, with D possibly called TRBD1 or TRBD2 (5 bases each). Looked up from germline, CDR1 is SGHVS and CDR2 is FNYEAQ. The CDR3 length is 18 residues. The germline V and J ends were trimmed by 5 bases and 2 bases, with 23 bases remaining between them. For the CDR3, the DNA is TGTGCCAGCAGCCTACTAGGGGCCGCCAGACCTTTCACAGATACGCAGTATTTT. Residues: CASSLLGAARPFTDTQYF. The full variable domain, rest sourced from reference TRBV7-6 and TRBJ2-3, is GAGVSQSPRYKVTKRGQDVALRCDPISGHVSLYWYRQALGQGPEFLTYFNYEAQQDKSGLPNDRFSAERPEGSISTLTIQRTEQRDSAMYRCASSLLGAARPFTDTQYFGPGTRLTVL.

The rearrangement uses TRBV2 and TRBJ1-5, with 10 bases identical to TRBD1. There are 15 residues in the CDR3. Germline V gene lookup returns CDR1 SNHLY and CDR2 FYNNEI. V gave up 5 bases and J gave up 3 bases; unmatched junction bases: 4. In DNA form, the CDR3 reads TGTGCCAGCAGTCCCGACAGGGGGCTCAATCAGCCCCAGCATTTT. It specifies CASSPDRGLNQPQHF.

In its sample, this clone was seen a few times. This rearrangement joins TRBV28 to TRBJ1-2; 9 nucleotides line up with TRBD1. The ends lost 5 bases at V and 2 bases at J; junction bases unmatched: 24. CDR1 and CDR2 from the germline V gene are MDHEN and SYDVKM. The CDR3 totals 21 residues. CDR3 DNA sequence: TGTGCCAGCAGTCCCATCCTCGTCTGGACCGGGACAGGGAATCCCAACTATGGCTACACCTTC. It encodes CASSPILVWTGTGNPNYGYTF.

The rearrangement joins TRBV27 to TRBJ2-5; TRBD2 agrees at 7 bases. Germline CDR1 is MNHEY and CDR2 is SMNVEV (reference sequence). The trim removed 1 base at V and 4 bases at J, leaving 0 bases unmatched. The CDR3 runs to 13 residues. CDR3 amino acids: CASSLWGGETQYF. The CDR3 region has the DNA TGTGCCAGCAGTTTATGGGGGGGAGAGACCCAGTACTTC.

CDR3: CASNRQDNQPQHF. CDR3 sequence (DNA): TGTGCCAGCAACCGACAGGACAATCAGCCCCAGCATTTT. The chain uses TRBV9 and TRBJ1-5; tentative D call: TRBD1 (6 bases). V was cut by 6 bases and J by 3 bases, with 10 bases left in between. The CDR3 loop spans 13 amino acids. CDR1 is SGDLS, CDR2 YYNGEE, per germline. Filled out from reference TRBV9 and TRBJ1-5, the complete variable domain reads DSGVTQTPKHLITATGQRVTLRCSPRSGDLSVYWYQQSLDQGLQFLIQYYNGEERAKGNILERFSAQQFPDLHSELNLSSLELGDSALYFCASNRQDNQPQHFGDGTRLSIL.